These 17 T cell receptor beta chains originate from one sample sequenced in a study of T cells in Graves' hyperthyroidism and ophthalmopathy (dated by TCRdb to between 2018 and 2020). The method was multiplex PCR. Instrument on record: Illumina HiSeq 2000. Amplification of TCR beta CDR3 regions was carried out from RNA transcripts. The first round of RT-PCR for the TCR CDR3 was performed with the HTBI primer set and the Qiagen OneStep RT-PCR kit. TCRdb redid the processing of the public reads, applying fastp at Q25 and MiXCR, and retained in-frame beta chains. Here each entry gathers all rows of one CDR3 protein and keeps the most common genes and DNA. The sample table shows about 360,000 distinct CDR3 sequences, and 15% to 19% are seen once. The ten largest make up around a quarter of the sample. The material sequenced was blood. These receptors were collected from a woman between 18 and 30 years old with Graves' hyperthyroidism that later progressed to Graves' ophthalmopathy.

This clonotype occurred a few times. The chain couples TRBV9 to TRBJ2-2, with D perhaps given as TRBD1 or TRBD2 (5 bases each). The CDR3 contains 15 residues. Germline lookup yields CDR1 SGDLS and CDR2 YYNGEE. The V gene lost 3 bases and the J gene lost 0 bases, with 9 bases spanning the gap. The CDR3 is CASSAGPTNTGELFF. The CDR3 DNA sequence: TGTGCCAGCAGCGCGGGACCCACGAACACCGGGGAGCTGTTTTTT.

This chain uses TRBV20-1 with TRBJ2-1; a possible D gene is TRBD2 (6 bases). Trimming shortened V by 2 bases and J by 0 bases, and 29 bases separated the two germline ends. The CDR3 loop spans 21 amino acids. CDR1 is DFQATT and CDR2 is SNEGSKA in the germline V gene (reference sequence). The CDR3 DNA follows: TGCAGTGCTAGATTTGGGGCCAATGGGGGGAGTTTCCCCAGCTCCTACAATGAGCAGTTCTTC. It is translated as CSARFGANGGSFPSSYNEQFF.

This rearrangement joins TRBV5-1 to TRBJ2-2; D not resolved. The ends were cut back, 4 bases at V and 4 bases at J, with 8 bases in the middle. This CDR3 comprises 13 residues. The germline V gene encodes CDR1 SGHRS and CDR2 YFSETQ. DNA for the CDR3: TGCGCCAGCAGCCCTGACTCCACCGGGGAGCTGTTTTTT. Its translation: CASSPDSTGELFF.

This clonotype was counted only a few times. This rearrangement joins TRBV27 to TRBJ2-3, with a weak D call TRBD2 (6 bases). This CDR3 spans 16 amino acids. Germline CDR1 MNHEY, CDR2 SMNVEV (reference sequence). V was shortened by 7 bases and J by 4 bases, with 21 bases between the two germline ends. DNA for the CDR3: TGTGCCAGCACCTCAGGAGGGACCCGGGGAGCAGATACGCAGTATTTT. Its protein product is CASTSGGTRGADTQYF.

This clonotype was found many times. This chain uses TRBV28 with TRBJ2-7, with TRBD1 matching over 9 bases. This CDR3 is 14 amino acids long. Germline assignment: CDR1 MDHEN and CDR2 SYDVKM. The ends lost 5 bases at V and 7 bases at J; junction bases unmatched: 9. CDR3 bases: TGTGCCAGCAGTCCCTGGACAGGGGAATATGAGCAGTACTTC. As protein: CASSPWTGEYEQYF.

The V gene is TRBV7-9, the J gene TRBJ2-1, with 14 nucleotides matching TRBD2. CDR1 and CDR2 (germline): SEHNR, FQNEAQ (reference sequence). The junction had 19 bases not matched to a gene; V was cut back by 5 bases and J by 4 bases. The length of the CDR3 is 21 residues. In DNA, the CDR3 is TGTGCCAGCAGCCCCCGGGGGACTAGCGGGGGATTTGGGGAGCATTACAATGAGCAGTTCTTC. Translation: CASSPRGTSGGFGEHYNEQFF.

This clonotype was seen many times. The chain couples TRBV7-6 to TRBJ2-1, with D tentatively TRBD1 (6 bases). Deletions cut 1 base from V and 13 bases from J, with 23 bases between. CDR1 SGHVS and CDR2 FNYEAQ come from the germline V gene. The CDR3 extends over 16 amino acids. Here the CDR3 reads CASSLGGHASGTRQFF. The CDR3 DNA is TGTGCCAGCAGCTTAGGGGGACACGCCTCTGGCACGCGACAGTTCTTC.

This clonotype was seen many times. V is TRBV20-1 and J is TRBJ2-1; TRBD2 matches at 9 bases. The junction had 5 bases not matched to a gene; V was cut back by 2 bases and J by 6 bases. CDR1 is DFQATT, CDR2 SNEGSKA, per germline (reference sequence). The CDR3 loop spans 14 amino acids. As DNA, the CDR3 is TGCAGTGCTAGACGGCTAGCGGGATTCAATGAGCAGTTCTTC. Translated, it gives CSARRLAGFNEQFF.

The chain combines TRBV7-3 with TRBJ2-2, with TRBD2 identical over 9 bases. V was clipped by 1 base and J by 4 bases; unmatched bases: 4. This CDR3 has 16 amino acids. CDR1 and CDR2 from the germline V gene are SGHTA and FQGTGA. The CDR3 region is CASSLNAGGVTGELFF. The CDR3 DNA follows: TGTGCCAGCAGCTTAAATGCGGGAGGGGTCACCGGGGAGCTGTTTTTT.

This clonotype was detected ten times or more. The chain joins TRBV30 to TRBJ2-3, with 9 bases that match TRBD2. There are 15 residues in the CDR3. The ends lost 5 bases at V and 3 bases at J; junction bases unmatched: 9. The germline V gene encodes CDR1 GTSNPN and CDR2 SVGIG (reference sequence). For the CDR3, the DNA is TGTGCCTGGGGGGGTAGTAGCGGGAGTACAGATACGCAGTATTTT. This translates into CAWGGSSGSTDTQYF.

This clonotype came up many times. This sequence joins TRBV7-2 and TRBJ2-2; TRBD2 is a possible D gene (5 bases). The ends were cut back, 3 bases at V and 0 bases at J, with 8 bases in the middle. Germline loops: CDR1 SGHTA, CDR2 FQGNSA. This CDR3 contains 15 residues. CDR3 bases: TGTGCCAGCAGCTTCCTAGCAGCGAACACCGGGGAGCTGTTTTTT. Protein: CASSFLAANTGELFF. The whole variable domain, filled in from reference TRBV7-2 and TRBJ2-2, reads GAGVSQSPSNKVTEKGKDVELRCDPISGHTALYWYRQSLGQGLEFLIYFQGNSAPDKSGLPSDRFSAERTGGSVSTLTIQRTQQEDSAVYLCASSFLAANTGELFFGEGSRLTVL.

This clonotype was detected many times. The CDR3 here is CASSQDEGADTQYF. DNA of the CDR3: TGTGCCAGCAGCCAAGATGAAGGGGCAGATACGCAGTATTTT. This rearrangement joins TRBV3-1 to TRBJ2-3, with D possibly being TRBD1 (5 bases). V lost 0 bases, J lost 4 bases, and 8 bases lay in between. The germline gives CDR1 LGHDT, CDR2 YNNKEL (reference sequence). The CDR3 is made up of 14 amino acids.

This clonotype was counted many times. The V and J genes are TRBV20-1 and TRBJ2-1; 10 bases match TRBD1. Germline trimming cut 3 bases from V and 9 bases from J; bases unmatched to any gene: 8. Germline lookup yields CDR1 DFQATT and CDR2 SNEGSKA (reference sequence). The CDR3 covers 14 residues. CDR3 coding DNA: TGCAGTGCTAGTATGACAGGGGGCGCGGGTGAGCAGTTCTTC. This codes for CSASMTGGAGEQFF.

This clonotype occurred many times. The chain is built from TRBV2 and TRBJ2-7; the match to TRBD1 covers 8 bases. V gave up 7 bases and J gave up 4 bases; unmatched junction bases: 6. The CDR3 contains 13 residues. In germline, CDR1 is SNHLY, CDR2 FYNNEI. The CDR3 coding sequence is TGTGCCAGCAAGGACAGGGCTGGGTACGAGCAGTACTTC. This codes for CASKDRAGYEQYF.

In this sample, this clonotype turned up many times. The chain has TRBV28 and TRBJ2-1; D is uncertain. Germline-derived CDR1 and CDR2 are MDHEN and SYDVKM. V lost 5 bases to trimming and J lost 4 bases, with 21 bases between them. CDR3 length: 17 residues. CDR3 residues: CASSRNEGVKIYNEQFF. The CDR3 DNA reads as TGTGCCAGCAGTCGAAATGAAGGCGTGAAGATATACAATGAGCAGTTCTTC.

This chain joins TRBV6-2 or TRBV6-3 and TRBJ2-5; D is possibly TRBD2 (5 bases). The CDR3 loop spans 14 amino acids. Germline CDR1 MNHEY, CDR2 SVGEGT. The germline V and J ends were trimmed by 8 bases and 4 bases, with 17 bases remaining between them. The CDR3 bases are TGTGCCAGCCCCCGCGTTGCGGGTCCAGAGACCCAGTACTTC. This codes for CASPRVAGPETQYF.

This clonotype was recorded a few times. V is TRBV15 and J is TRBJ2-1; 11 bases are shared with TRBD2. V was clipped by 4 bases and J by 3 bases; unmatched bases: 17. The length of the CDR3 is 20 residues. Germline CDR1 and CDR2: LNHNV and YYDKDF (reference sequence). In DNA form, the CDR3 reads TGTGCCACCAGCAATACAAACAGACCGGGACTAGCGGAAGTCTACAATGAGCAGTTCTTC. Amino acid sequence: CATSNTNRPGLAEVYNEQFF.